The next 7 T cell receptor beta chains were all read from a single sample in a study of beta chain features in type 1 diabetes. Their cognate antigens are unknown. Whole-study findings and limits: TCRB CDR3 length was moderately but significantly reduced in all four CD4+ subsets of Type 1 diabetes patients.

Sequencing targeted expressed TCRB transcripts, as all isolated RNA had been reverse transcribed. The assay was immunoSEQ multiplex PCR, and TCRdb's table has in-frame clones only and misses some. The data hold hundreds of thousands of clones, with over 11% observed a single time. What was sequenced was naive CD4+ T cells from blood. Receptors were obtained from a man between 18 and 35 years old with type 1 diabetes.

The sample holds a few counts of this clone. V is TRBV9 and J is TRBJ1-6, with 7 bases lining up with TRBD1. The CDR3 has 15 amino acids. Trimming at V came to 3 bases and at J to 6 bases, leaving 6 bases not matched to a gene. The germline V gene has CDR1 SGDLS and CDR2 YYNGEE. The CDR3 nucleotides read TGTGCCAGCAGCGCATGGACAGGAATTAATTCACCCCTCCACTTT. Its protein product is CASSAWTGINSPLHF.

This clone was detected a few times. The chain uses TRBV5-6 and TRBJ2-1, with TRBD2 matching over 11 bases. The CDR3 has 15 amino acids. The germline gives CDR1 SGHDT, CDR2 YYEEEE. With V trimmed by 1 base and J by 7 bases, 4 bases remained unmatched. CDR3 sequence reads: CASSLMSSGRNEQFF. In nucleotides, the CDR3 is TGTGCCAGCAGCTTGATGTCTAGCGGGAGGAATGAGCAGTTCTTC. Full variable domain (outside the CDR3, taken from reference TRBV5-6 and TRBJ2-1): DAGVTQSPTHLIKTRGQQVTLRCSPKSGHDTVSWYQQALGQGPQFIFQYYEEEERQRGNFPDRFSGHQFPNYSSELNVNALLLGDSALYLCASSLMSSGRNEQFFGPGTRLTVL.

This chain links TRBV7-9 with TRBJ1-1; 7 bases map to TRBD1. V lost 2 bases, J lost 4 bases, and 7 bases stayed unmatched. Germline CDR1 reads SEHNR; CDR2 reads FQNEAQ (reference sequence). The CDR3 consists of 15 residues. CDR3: CASSLPGTESTEAFF. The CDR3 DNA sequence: TGTGCCAGCAGCTTACCCGGGACAGAGTCCACTGAAGCTTTCTTT.

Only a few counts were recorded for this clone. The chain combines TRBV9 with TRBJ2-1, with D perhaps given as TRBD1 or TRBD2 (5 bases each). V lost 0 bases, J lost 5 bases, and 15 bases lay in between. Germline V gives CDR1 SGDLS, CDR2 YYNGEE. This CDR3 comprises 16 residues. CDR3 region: CASSVASWGRDNEQFF. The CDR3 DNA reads TGTGCCAGCAGCGTAGCTTCGTGGGGGAGAGACAATGAGCAGTTCTTC.

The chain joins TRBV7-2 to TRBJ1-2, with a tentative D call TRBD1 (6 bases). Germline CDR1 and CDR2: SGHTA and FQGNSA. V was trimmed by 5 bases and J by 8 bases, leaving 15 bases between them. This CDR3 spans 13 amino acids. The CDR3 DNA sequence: TGTGCCAGCAGCCCCCGGGAGGACAGCGGCTACACCTTC. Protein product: CASSPREDSGYTF.

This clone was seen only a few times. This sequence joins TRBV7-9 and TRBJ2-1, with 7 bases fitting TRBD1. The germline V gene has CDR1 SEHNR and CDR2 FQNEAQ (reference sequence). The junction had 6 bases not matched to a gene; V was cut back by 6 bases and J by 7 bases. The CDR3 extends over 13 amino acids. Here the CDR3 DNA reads TGTGCCAGCAGGGAACAGGGGTGGAATGAGCAGTTCTTC. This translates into CASREQGWNEQFF.

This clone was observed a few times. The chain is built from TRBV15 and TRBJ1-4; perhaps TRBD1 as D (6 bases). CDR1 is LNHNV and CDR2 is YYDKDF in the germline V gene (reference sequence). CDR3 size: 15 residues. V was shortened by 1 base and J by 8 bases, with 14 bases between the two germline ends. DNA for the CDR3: TGTGCCACCAGCAGAGTGTCGGGCAGGGGCGAAAAACTGTTTTTT. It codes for CATSRVSGRGEKLFF.